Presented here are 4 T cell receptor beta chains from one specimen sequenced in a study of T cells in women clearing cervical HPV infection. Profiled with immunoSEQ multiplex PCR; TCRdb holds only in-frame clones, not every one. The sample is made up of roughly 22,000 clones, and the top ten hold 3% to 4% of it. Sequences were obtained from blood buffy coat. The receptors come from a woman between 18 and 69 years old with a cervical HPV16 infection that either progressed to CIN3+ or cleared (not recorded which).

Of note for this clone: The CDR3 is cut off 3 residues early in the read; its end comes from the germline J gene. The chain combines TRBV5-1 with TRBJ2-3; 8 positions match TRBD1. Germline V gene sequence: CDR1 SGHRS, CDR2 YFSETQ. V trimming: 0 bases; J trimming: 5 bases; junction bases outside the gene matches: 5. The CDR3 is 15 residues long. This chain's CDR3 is CASSLGDRWGDTQYF. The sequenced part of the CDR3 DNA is TGCGCCAGCAGCTTGGGGGACAGGTGGGGAGATACG.

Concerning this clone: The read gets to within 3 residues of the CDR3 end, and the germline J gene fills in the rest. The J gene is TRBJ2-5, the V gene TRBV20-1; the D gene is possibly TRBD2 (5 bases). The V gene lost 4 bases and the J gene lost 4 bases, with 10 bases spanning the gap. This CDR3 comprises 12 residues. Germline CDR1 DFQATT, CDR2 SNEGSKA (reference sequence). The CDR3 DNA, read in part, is TGCAGTGCTACCGGGGTTGGAGAGACC. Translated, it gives CSATGVGET. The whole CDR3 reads CSATGVGETQYF.

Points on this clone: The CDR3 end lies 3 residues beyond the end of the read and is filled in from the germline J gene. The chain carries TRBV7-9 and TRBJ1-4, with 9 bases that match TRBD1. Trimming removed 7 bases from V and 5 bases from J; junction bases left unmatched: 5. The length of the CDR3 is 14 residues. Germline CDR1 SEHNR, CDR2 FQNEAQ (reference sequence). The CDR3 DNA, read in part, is TGTGCCAGCAAACTCGACAGGGGGAATGAAAAA. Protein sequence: CASKLDRGNEK. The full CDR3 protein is CASKLDRGNEKLFF.

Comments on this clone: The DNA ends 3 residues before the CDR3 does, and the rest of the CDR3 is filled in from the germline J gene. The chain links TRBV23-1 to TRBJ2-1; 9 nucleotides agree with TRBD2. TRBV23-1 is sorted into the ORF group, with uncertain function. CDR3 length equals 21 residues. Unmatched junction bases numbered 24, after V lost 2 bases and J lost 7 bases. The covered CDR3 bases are TGCGCCAGCAGTCAACGAACAGGCCCCATCGTAGTAGCGGGAGCTAGGAATGAG. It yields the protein CASSQRTGPIVVAGARNE. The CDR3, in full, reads CASSQRTGPIVVAGARNEQFF.